This is a list of T cell receptor beta chains from one sample in a study of T cell responses to AZD1222 COVID-19 vaccine. Libraries were prepared by immunoSEQ multiplex PCR; TCRdb keeps only in-frame clonotypes and omits some of them. The sample holds 150,000 or so clones, approximately 91% seen once. Specimen: peripheral blood, collected 28 days after the second AZD1222 dose. Source of these receptors: an adult who received the AZD1222 COVID-19 vaccine. The CDR3 runs from the conserved cysteine through the conserved F or W. D genes are given only for firm matches. Clone size appears in some rows only: once, few, many, or a class for an expanded clone.

TRBV28,TRBJ2-3,.,.,TGTGCCAGCAGTTTTAAGGGGTTAACGCAGTATTTT,CASSFKGLTQYF
TRBV6-1,TRBJ1-2,.,once,TGTGCCAGCAGTGATAGGGGGGATGGCTACACCTTC,CASSDRGDGYTF
TRBV6-2/TRBV6-3,TRBJ1-2,.,.,TGTGCCAGCAGTTTACCATGGAAGCGAGGAGATGGCTACACCTTC,CASSLPWKRGDGYTF
TRBV6-5,TRBJ1-6,.,once,TGTGCCAGCAGTTCGGGGGGGCATAATTCACCCCTCCACTTT,CASSSGGHNSPLHF
TRBV18,TRBJ2-3,.,.,TGTGCCAGCTCACCTAATACCTACACAGATACGCAGTATTTT,CASSPNTYTDTQYF
TRBV7-8,TRBJ1-3,.,once,TGTGCCAGCATCTTGACGGTCGCCAGCTCTGGAAACACCATATATTTT,CASILTVASSGNTIYF
TRBV2,TRBJ2-2,TRBD1,few,TGTGCCAGCAGAGAGGGACAGCTAAACACCGGGGAGCTGTTTTTT,CASREGQLNTGELFF
TRBV4-2,TRBJ2-6,.,.,TGTGCCAGCAGCCAAGAAGCTTCACGGGACGGGGCCAACGTCCTGACTTTC,CASSQEASRDGANVLTF
TRBV7-6,TRBJ2-2,TRBD1,once,TGTGCCAGCAGCTTTGGGACAGGGGGTTTCGGGACCGGGGAGCTGTTTTTT,CASSFGTGGFGTGELFF
TRBV18,TRBJ1-6,.,.,TGTGCCAGCTCACCAAGTTCAGGGAATTCACCCCTCCACTTT,CASSPSSGNSPLHF
TRBV2,TRBJ1-1,.,.,TGTGCCAGCACGGCGGGGCTGAACACTGAAGCTTTCTTT,CASTAGLNTEAFF
TRBV7-2,TRBJ2-7,TRBD1,.,TGTGCCAGCAGCTTTGGCTTCGGGACAGGGAAGACCTACGAGCAGTACTTC,CASSFGFGTGKTYEQYF
TRBV7-2,TRBJ1-5,.,.,TGTGCCAGCAGCTTACCTCTTGGACAGAGCAATCAGCCCCAGCATTTT,CASSLPLGQSNQPQHF
TRBV15,TRBJ1-2,.,.,TGTGCCACCAGCAGAGAGGTACGGGACACCAAGAGCTATGGCTACACCTTC,CATSREVRDTKSYGYTF
TRBV4-2,TRBJ1-5,TRBD1,.,TGTGCCAGCAGCCAAGATAGTGGGACAGGGGCAAAATCGGAGCCCCAGCATTTT,CASSQDSGTGAKSEPQHF
TRBV5-4,TRBJ2-5,.,.,TGTGCCAGCAGCAGTTGGGGGGAATTTGGAGAGACCCAGTACTTC,CASSSWGEFGETQYF
TRBV20-1,TRBJ2-3,.,.,TGCAGTTTCCCGCATAGTAGTAAGCAGTATTTT,CSFPHSSKQYF
TRBV5-1,TRBJ2-1,.,.,TGCGCCAGCAGCATGTACAATGAGCAGTTCTTC,CASSMYNEQFF
TRBV19,TRBJ1-2,.,.,TGTGCCAGTAGTGGTTCGGGTATCCTGGGGTATGGCTACACCTTC,CASSGSGILGYGYTF
TRBV28,TRBJ1-3,.,once,TGTGCCAGCAGTTTGAGTGTGGGGCCCTCTGGAAACACCATATATTTT,CASSLSVGPSGNTIYF
TRBV7-9,TRBJ2-7,TRBD1,once,TGTGCCAGCGCTTTTGGGGGGACAGGCTACGAGCAGTACTTC,CASAFGGTGYEQYF
TRBV9,TRBJ1-5,.,.,TGTGCCAGCAGCCAAACTATCAATCAGCCCCAGCATTTT,CASSQTINQPQHF
TRBV16,TRBJ2-1,.,.,TGTGCCAGCAGCCAGGTCTCCACTAATGAGCAGTTCTTC,CASSQVSTNEQFF
TRBV9,TRBJ2-5,TRBD2,.,TGTGCCAGCAGCGTTAGCGGGGGACAAGAGACCCAGTACTTC,CASSVSGGQETQYF
TRBV5-1,TRBJ2-5,.,.,TGCGCCAGCAGTAAAAAAGGAGGGGAGACCCAGTACTTC,CASSKKGGETQYF
TRBV7-2,TRBJ2-7,.,.,TGTGCCAGCAGCTTAATCAGGGACCACTACGAGCAGTACTTC,CASSLIRDHYEQYF
TRBV6-2/TRBV6-3,TRBJ2-7,.,.,TGTGCCAGCAGTCAATCGGGGTTATGGGAGACCTACGAGCAGTACTTC,CASSQSGLWETYEQYF
TRBV3-1/TRBV3-2,TRBJ2-2,TRBD1,few,TGTGCCAGCACCCGCCCCGGGACAGAAAACACCGGGGAGCTGTTTTTT,CASTRPGTENTGELFF
TRBV7-6,TRBJ1-2,.,.,TGTGCCAGCAGCCCAACGGACAGCAACTATGGCTACACCTTC,CASSPTDSNYGYTF
TRBV7-2,TRBJ2-1,.,.,TGTGCCAGCAGCTTATATGGGGTGAGCAATGAGCAGTTCTTC,CASSLYGVSNEQFF
TRBV7-8,TRBJ1-2,TRBD1,.,TGTGCCAGCAGCCCGCGGGACAGGAGCCTCTATGGCTACACCTTC,CASSPRDRSLYGYTF
TRBV5-6,TRBJ1-6,TRBD1,few,TGTGCCAGCACCATCGGGACAGGGTATTCCCCCCTCCACTTT,CASTIGTGYSPLHF
TRBV28,TRBJ2-4,TRBD2,.,TGTGCCAGCATCCCCGGGGGGGTCGTAGCCAAAAACATTCAGTACTTC,CASIPGGVVAKNIQYF
TRBV28,TRBJ2-7,.,.,TGTGCCAGCAGTTTAGGCAGGCGCTCCTACGAGCAGTACTTC,CASSLGRRSYEQYF
TRBV12-3/TRBV12-4,TRBJ2-3,TRBD1,.,TGTGCCAGCAGTTTGGGACAGGTAGATACGCAGTATTTT,CASSLGQVDTQYF
TRBV4-1,TRBJ2-3,TRBD1,.,TGCGCCAGCAGCCACCCCGGGACAGATGGAAACACAGATACGCAGTATTTT,CASSHPGTDGNTDTQYF
TRBV28,TRBJ1-6,.,.,TGTGCCAGCAGCTCGGGTTCGGCGAATTCACCCCTCCACTTT,CASSSGSANSPLHF
TRBV5-1,TRBJ1-4,TRBD1,.,TGCGCCAGCAGCCCGCGGGGACAGATTAATGAAAAACTGTTTTTT,CASSPRGQINEKLFF
TRBV7-2,TRBJ2-1,.,.,TGTGCCAGCAGCTTAGGTAGTTGGGCGGGGCAGTTCTTC,CASSLGSWAGQFF
TRBV11-2,TRBJ1-1,.,.,TGTGCCAGCAGCTTGTGGAAGACTGAAGCTTTCTTT,CASSLWKTEAFF
TRBV3-1/TRBV3-2,TRBJ2-1,TRBD2,.,TGTGCCAGCAGCCTTCGACTAGCGGGGGACAATGAGCAGTTCTTC,CASSLRLAGDNEQFF
TRBV9,TRBJ2-1,.,.,TGTGCCAGCAGCTTTGACATGAACGAGCAGTTCTTC,CASSFDMNEQFF
TRBV5-6,TRBJ1-1,.,.,TGTGCCAGCAGCTTGATAGGGTCGGTGACTGAAGCTTTCTTT,CASSLIGSVTEAFF
TRBV5-8,TRBJ1-2,.,.,TGTGCCAGCAGCATTTCACCCAAGAAAGGGTTATGGACAGTAGTCTATGGCTACACCTTC,CASSISPKKGLWTVVYGYTF
TRBV3-1/TRBV3-2,TRBJ2-3,.,.,TGTGCCAGCAGTCCGTTGGCGGGTGACCCCCGCACAGATACGCAGTATTTT,CASSPLAGDPRTDTQYF
TRBV11-2,TRBJ2-2,.,.,TGTGCCAGCAGCTTCCAGGCAGTGGAGCTGTTTTTT,CASSFQAVELFF
TRBV7-9,TRBJ1-4,.,.,TGTGCCAGCAGCCCTACAGGAGTTAATGAAAAACTGTTTTTT,CASSPTGVNEKLFF
TRBV7-3,TRBJ2-7,.,.,TGTGCCAGCAGCTTATTGGCCCAAGGGGAGCAGTACTTC,CASSLLAQGEQYF
TRBV7-3,TRBJ1-1,TRBD1,.,TGTGCCAGCAGCTTGAGGGGGACAGGCGCCGACACTGAAGCTTTCTTT,CASSLRGTGADTEAFF
TRBV3-1/TRBV3-2,TRBJ2-1,TRBD2,.,TGTGCCAGCAGCCAAGTTAGGGCTAGCGGGAGTAGGTTGAATGAGCAGTTCTTC,CASSQVRASGSRLNEQFF
TRBV15,TRBJ2-3,TRBD1,.,TGTGCCACCAGCAGAGCCCACCGGGGCCAGGGGGCAGCAGATACGCAGTATTTT,CATSRAHRGQGAADTQYF
TRBV28,TRBJ1-2,TRBD1,.,TGTGCCAGCAGTTTTGGTGGGGTCGTGACAGGGGACCATGGCTACACCTTC,CASSFGGVVTGDHGYTF